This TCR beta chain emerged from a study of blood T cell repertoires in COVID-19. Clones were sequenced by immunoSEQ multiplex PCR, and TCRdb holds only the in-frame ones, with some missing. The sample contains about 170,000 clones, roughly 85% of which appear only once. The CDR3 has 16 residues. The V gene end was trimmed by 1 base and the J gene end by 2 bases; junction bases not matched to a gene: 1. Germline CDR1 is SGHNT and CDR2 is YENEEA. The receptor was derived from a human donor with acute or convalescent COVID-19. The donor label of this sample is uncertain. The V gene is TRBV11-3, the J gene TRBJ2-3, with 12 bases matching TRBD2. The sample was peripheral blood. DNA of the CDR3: TGTGCCAGCAGCTTAGGACTAGCGGGGGACACAGATACGCAGTATTTT. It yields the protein CASSLGLAGDTDTQYF. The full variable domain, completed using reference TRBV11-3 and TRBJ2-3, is EAGVVQSPRYKIIEKKQPVAFWCNPISGHNTLYWYLQNLGQGPELLIRYENEEAVDDSQLPKDRFSAERLKGVDSTLKIQPAELGDSAVYLCASSLGLAGDTDTQYFGPGTRLTVL.